This entry lists 9 T cell receptor beta chains sequenced from one sample in a study of blood T cells in healthy people across ages. A second PCR of roughly 6 to 12 cycles used a sample-barcoded 5' primer and a J-beta primer mix. TCRdb recomputed calls from the 5' RACE reads with MiXCR, one row per CDR3 protein. The repertoire includes approximately 800,000 distinct CDR3 sequences, roughly 50% of them detected once, and about 20% sits in the top ten. The specimen was blood. The receptors originated from a man aged 30 to 39 in good health.

The gene calls are TRBV12-3 or TRBV12-4 and TRBJ1-2; 8 nucleotides agree with TRBD1. Germline trimming cut 7 bases from V and 3 bases from J; bases unmatched to any gene: 7. The CDR3 is 14 amino acids. The CDR3 DNA sequence: TGTGCCAGCAAACCGACAGGGGCTTACTATGGCTACACCTTC. This codes for CASKPTGAYYGYTF.

The gene calls are TRBV2 and TRBJ2-5; 7 bases line up with TRBD1. The J call is uncertain, as TRBJ2-7 better fits the DNA end. The CDR3 has 14 residues. Germline values: CDR1 SNHLY, CDR2 FYNNEI. The CDR3 reads CASSETTGSYEQYF. The CDR3 coding sequence is TGTGCCAGCAGTGAAACGACAGGGTCTTACGAGCAGTACTTC.

The chain is built from TRBV6-4 and TRBJ1-1; D remains unclear. In germline, CDR1 is MRHNA, CDR2 SNTAGT. The V and J ends lost 8 bases and 12 bases respectively, with 19 bases between them. The CDR3 loop spans 12 amino acids. The CDR3 DNA is TGTGCCAGCCGGTGGCAGACGGCGAAGTCTTTCTTT. Amino acids: CASRWQTAKSFF.

This clonotype showed up just a few times. The chain links TRBV29-1 to TRBJ2-1, with D tentatively TRBD1 (5 bases). The CDR3 extends over 13 amino acids. Germline V lookup: CDR1 SQVTM, CDR2 ANQGSEA. The V end lost 6 bases, the J end lost 6 bases, and 15 bases lay between the germline ends. In DNA form, the CDR3 reads TGCAGCGTGGCGGACACGAGGCCCAATGAGCAGTTCTTC. The encoded protein is CSVADTRPNEQFF.

The CDR3 region has the DNA TGCGCCAGCAGCCAAGATCGCCCAGGCGGCTACACCTTC. This codes for CASSQDRPGGYTF. The J gene is TRBJ1-2, the V gene TRBV4-1, with D unresolved. Trimming removed 0 bases from V and 8 bases from J, with 10 bases in between. Germline lookup yields CDR1 MGHRA and CDR2 YSYEKL. The CDR3 consists of 13 residues.

The chain is built from TRBV7-3 and TRBJ2-7, with TRBD2 matching 9 bases. In germline, CDR1 is SGHTA, CDR2 FQGTGA. J was trimmed by 3 bases and V by 2 bases; bases with no gene match: 5. The CDR3 sequence is 15 residues long. Here the CDR3 reads CASSLGAGGFYEQYF. CDR3 bases: TGTGCCAGCAGCTTAGGAGCGGGAGGATTCTACGAGCAGTACTTC.

Only a few counts were recorded for this clonotype. The J gene is TRBJ2-3, the V gene TRBV20-1; D is uncertain. The CDR3 consists of 14 residues. V dropped 5 bases and J dropped 1 base, with 13 bases sitting between them. The germline gives CDR1 DFQATT, CDR2 SNEGSKA (reference sequence). The CDR3 is CSARLPGRTDTQYF. The CDR3 coding sequence is TGCAGTGCTCGACTCCCCGGACGCACAGATACGCAGTATTTT.

In its sample, this clonotype was seen once. The chain combines TRBV6-5 with TRBJ1-2; D is possibly TRBD1 (5 bases). The V end lost 4 bases, the J end lost 6 bases, and 9 bases lay between the germline ends. CDR3 size: 12 residues. Germline CDR1 and CDR2: MNHEY and SVGAGI. CDR3 protein: CASSWQGHGYTF. CDR3 nucleotides: TGTGCCAGCAGTTGGCAGGGTCATGGCTACACCTTC.

The chain has TRBV5-6 and TRBJ2-7; perhaps TRBD1 as D (6 bases). The germline V and J ends were trimmed by 4 bases and 3 bases, with 14 bases remaining between them. The CDR3 spans 14 residues. Germline V gene lookup returns CDR1 SGHDT and CDR2 YYEEEE. The CDR3 nucleotides are TGTGCCAGCAGCACGCGTCGAGGGGGCTACGAGCAGTACTTC. This encodes CASSTRRGGYEQYF. Using reference TRBV5-6 and TRBJ2-7 for the parts outside the CDR3, the full variable domain is DAGVTQSPTHLIKTRGQQVTLRCSPKSGHDTVSWYQQALGQGPQFIFQYYEEEERQRGNFPDRFSGHQFPNYSSELNVNALLLGDSALYLCASSTRRGGYEQYFGPGTRLTVT.